The 26 T cell receptor beta chains in this list originate from one sample, sequenced in a study of early T cells in non-severe SARS-CoV-2 infection. Each CDR3 protein gets one entry after TCRdb re-called the 5' RACE reads with MiXCR. The top ten hold nearly 3% of the sample, which has some 58,000 distinct CDR3 sequences, around 11% seen once. The input for sequencing was whole blood, taken at baseline. The receptors derive from an adult who was a healthcare worker with PCR-confirmed SARS-CoV-2 infection or an uninfected control (not recorded which).

In this sample, this clonotype turned up a few times. The rearrangement uses TRBV5-1 and TRBJ2-7; D possibly uses TRBD1 or TRBD2 (5 bases each). CDR3 length: 18 residues. Germline lookup yields CDR1 SGHRS and CDR2 YFSETQ. V lost 4 bases, J lost 3 bases, and 26 bases lay in between. The CDR3 spells CASSGTGRTEKDYYEQYF. The CDR3 coding sequence is TGCGCCAGCAGCGGGACGGGACGAACCGAGAAAGATTACTACGAGCAGTACTTC.

This clonotype has more than one count but fewer than ten. This chain joins TRBV29-1 and TRBJ1-1, with D tentatively TRBD1 (5 bases). The CDR3 totals 12 residues. V was shortened by 3 bases and J by 9 bases, with 14 bases between the two germline ends. Germline CDR1 reads SQVTM; CDR2 reads ANQGSEA. The CDR3 DNA sequence: TGCAGCGTTGAGGGCGACAGCAGGCAAGCTTTCTTT. Protein sequence: CSVEGDSRQAFF.

This clonotype was found a few times. The rearrangement joins TRBV20-1 to TRBJ2-7; 10 nucleotides match TRBD1. In germline, CDR1 is DFQATT, CDR2 SNEGSKA (reference sequence). J was trimmed by 4 bases and V by 5 bases; bases with no gene match: 17. The CDR3 totals 17 residues. The CDR3, as DNA: TGCAGTGCTCGCCGGGACAGGGGCTCGGGAGAGAGGTACGAGCAGTACTTC. Translating it yields CSARRDRGSGERYEQYF.

The table lists this clonotype with a few counts. The genes are TRBV12-3 or TRBV12-4 and TRBJ2-3; TRBD2 agrees at 13 bases. CDR3 size: 16 residues. Trimming cost V 5 bases and J 4 bases; bases outside gene matches: 6. In DNA form, the CDR3 reads TGTGCCAGCAGTGGGACTAGCGGGACCCGGGCAGATACGCAGTATTTT. It encodes CASSGTSGTRADTQYF.

In this sample, this clonotype turned up a few times. The chain joins TRBV9 to TRBJ2-5; D is uncertain. CDR3 length: 15 amino acids. The V end lost 0 bases, the J end lost 5 bases, and 14 bases lay between the germline ends. The germline V gene has CDR1 SGDLS and CDR2 YYNGEE. The CDR3, as DNA: TGTGCCAGCAGCGTAGCGGCGCACCCGGCCGAGACCCAGTACTTC. This sequence encodes CASSVAAHPAETQYF.

This clonotype was observed a few times. This sequence joins TRBV6-1 and TRBJ2-2; weak D call: TRBD2 (6 bases). This CDR3 is 15 amino acids long. Deletions cut 4 bases from V and 2 bases from J, with 11 bases between. The germline V gene has CDR1 MNHNS and CDR2 SASEGT. The CDR3 region is CASSAGDLNTGELFF. Written as DNA, the CDR3 is TGTGCCAGCAGTGCCGGGGACTTAAACACCGGGGAGCTGTTTTTT.

V and J are TRBV11-2 and TRBJ2-7; D may correspond to TRBD1 or TRBD2 (5 bases each). Germline CDR1 SGHAT, CDR2 FQNNGV. V dropped 1 base and J dropped 4 bases, with 11 bases sitting between them. The CDR3 totals 14 residues. Here the CDR3 DNA reads TGTGCCAGCAGCTTAGTCCGGGGACGGTACGAGCAGTACTTC. Amino acid sequence: CASSLVRGRYEQYF.

The chain combines TRBV6-1 with TRBJ2-5; no reliable D call. Trimming pared 2 bases from V and 2 bases from J, leaving 9 bases between. This CDR3 comprises 14 residues. Germline CDR1 and CDR2: MNHNS and SASEGT. This CDR3 is CASSELDPQETQYF. Written as DNA, the CDR3 is TGTGCCAGCAGTGAACTGGACCCGCAAGAGACCCAGTACTTC.

This clonotype was recorded many times. V and J are TRBV10-3 and TRBJ2-5; a possible D gene is TRBD1 (6 bases). Trimming removed 4 bases at V and 4 bases at J, with 13 bases between. Germline V CDR1 and CDR2: ENHRY, SYGVKD. This CDR3 is 14 amino acids long. The DNA for the CDR3 is TGTGCCATCAGTGGGGCACAGGGCATAGAGACCCAGTACTTC. Encoded protein: CAISGAQGIETQYF.

This clonotype was observed at least ten times. This chain uses TRBV13 with TRBJ2-3, with D perhaps matching TRBD2 (5 bases). Trimming removed 3 bases at V and 1 base at J, with 17 bases between. Germline V CDR1 and CDR2: PRHDT, FYEKMQ (reference sequence). The CDR3 totals 17 residues. CDR3 in amino acids: CASSLRVASRRTDTQYF. The CDR3 region has the DNA TGTGCCAGCAGCTTGAGGGTGGCCAGTAGGCGCACAGATACGCAGTATTTT.

This clonotype appeared many times. The gene calls are TRBV20-1 and TRBJ1-6, with unresolved D. Germline CDR1 reads DFQATT; CDR2 reads SNEGSKA (reference sequence). Deletions cut 0 bases from V and 8 bases from J, with 11 bases between. The CDR3 length is 14 residues. DNA for the CDR3: TGCAGTGCTAGAGATGTCCTAGGGCATTCACCCCTCCACTTT. Its protein product is CSARDVLGHSPLHF.

The rearrangement links TRBV12-3 or TRBV12-4 to TRBJ2-7; 9 bases are a match to TRBD2. The CDR3 spans 14 residues. The ends lost 2 bases at V and 6 bases at J; junction bases unmatched: 5. The CDR3 loop is CASSLLAGTTEQYF. The DNA of the CDR3 is TGTGCCAGCAGTTTACTAGCGGGGACGACCGAGCAGTACTTC.

V gene TRBV20-1 combines with J gene TRBJ2-1; TRBD2 matches at 8 bases. This CDR3 contains 14 residues. After removal of 1 base from V and 10 bases from J, the junction contained 9 bases not matched to a gene. Germline values: CDR1 DFQATT, CDR2 SNEGSKA (reference sequence). The DNA for the CDR3 is TGCAGTGCTAGAGTTGTGGCGTCTAGCGGGGAGCAGTTCTTC. It yields the protein CSARVVASSGEQFF.

The chain joins TRBV7-6 to TRBJ2-2; TRBD1 matches 7 bases. Germline V gene sequence: CDR1 SGHVS, CDR2 FNYEAQ. V was clipped by 1 base and J by 1 base; unmatched bases: 12. The CDR3 runs to 19 residues. The chain's CDR3 is CASSLEGDRVWKNTGELFF. The DNA for the CDR3 is TGTGCCAGCAGCTTAGAAGGAGACAGGGTTTGGAAGAACACCGGGGAGCTGTTTTTT.

The V call is TRBV7-9, the J call TRBJ2-5; possibly TRBD1 or TRBD2 for D (5 bases each). This CDR3 region has 13 residues. Germline lookup yields CDR1 SEHNR and CDR2 FQNEAQ (reference sequence). The germline V and J ends were trimmed by 3 bases and 4 bases, with 9 bases remaining between them. The CDR3 region is CASSFLGGETQYF. The CDR3, as DNA: TGTGCCAGCAGCTTCCTTGGGGGAGAGACCCAGTACTTC.

This clonotype was found many times. The V and J genes are TRBV7-3 and TRBJ2-5; D is unresolved. This CDR3 has 11 amino acids. The V gene's germline CDR1 is SGHTA and CDR2 FQGTGA. Trimming took off 5 bases at V and 4 bases at J, with 5 bases between the two ends. The CDR3: CASSPIETQYF. As DNA, the CDR3 is TGTGCCAGCAGCCCCATAGAGACCCAGTACTTC. Drawing the rest from reference TRBV7-3 and TRBJ2-5, the complete variable domain is GAGVSQTPSNKVTEKGKYVELRCDPISGHTALYWYRQSLGQGPEFLIYFQGTGAADDSGLPNDRFFAVRPEGSVSTLKIQRTERGDSAVYLCASSPIETQYFGPGTRLLVL.

This clonotype was counted a few times. The genes are TRBV4-3 and TRBJ2-1; perhaps D is TRBD1 or TRBD2 (5 bases each). Trimming cost V 0 bases and J 5 bases, with 17 bases left between them. Germline CDR1 and CDR2: LGHNA and YSLEER. The CDR3 totals 17 residues. CDR3 nucleotide sequence: TGCGCCAGCAGCCAAGATCGTACCGGGACGGCAAACAATGAGCAGTTCTTC. Translating gives CASSQDRTGTANNEQFF.

This clonotype has a count of ten or more. The chain recombines TRBV5-4 with TRBJ1-1, with D tentatively TRBD1 (5 bases). V was pared by 4 bases and J by 0 bases, with 16 bases between. The germline gives CDR1 SGHNT, CDR2 YYREEE (reference sequence). The CDR3 is 16 amino acids. The CDR3 loop reads CASSTGTASLNTEAFF. CDR3 coding DNA: TGTGCCAGCAGCACTGGGACGGCTTCCCTGAACACTGAAGCTTTCTTT. The full variable domain, rest sourced from reference TRBV5-4 and TRBJ1-1, is ETGVTQSPTHLIKTRGQQVTLRCSSQSGHNTVSWYQQALGQGPQFIFQYYREEENGRGNFPPRFSGLQFPNYSSELNVNALELDDSALYLCASSTGTASLNTEAFFGQGTRLTVV.

This chain uses TRBV6-1 with TRBJ2-1; D may correspond to TRBD1 or TRBD2 (7 bases each). This CDR3 region has 15 residues. Germline values: CDR1 MNHNS, CDR2 SASEGT. Trimming removed 6 bases from V and 0 bases from J, with 12 bases in between. Here the CDR3 reads CASSTGEGSYNEQFF. DNA of the CDR3: TGTGCCAGCAGCACAGGGGAGGGCTCCTACAATGAGCAGTTCTTC.

The V gene is TRBV11-2, the J gene TRBJ2-1; D is possibly TRBD1 (6 bases). Germline V lookup: CDR1 SGHAT, CDR2 FQNNGV. The CDR3 is 15 amino acids. Trimming took 5 bases from V and 4 from J, leaving 15 bases between them. CDR3 DNA: TGTGCCAGCAGCCCCACGTCAGGGGTATACAATGAGCAGTTCTTC. Translated, it gives CASSPTSGVYNEQFF. The full variable domain, completed using reference TRBV11-2 and TRBJ2-1, is EAGVAQSPRYKIIEKRQSVAFWCNPISGHATLYWYQQILGQGPKLLIQFQNNGVVDDSQLPKDRFSAERLKGVDSTLKIQPAKLEDSAVYLCASSPTSGVYNEQFFGPGTRLTVL.

Ten or more counts support this clonotype. The chain combines TRBV3-1 with TRBJ2-2; D gene unclear. Trimming pared 0 bases from V and 3 bases from J, leaving 5 bases between. This CDR3 contains 14 residues. Germline V gene data show CDR1 as LGHDT and CDR2 as YNNKEL (reference sequence). CDR3 DNA: TGTGCCAGCAGCCAAGACAGGTACACCGGGGAGCTGTTTTTT. Translated: CASSQDRYTGELFF.

This sequence joins TRBV5-4 and TRBJ2-6; D unclear. Germline V lookup: CDR1 SGHNT, CDR2 YYREEE (reference sequence). The CDR3 length is 15 residues. The V end was cut by 4 bases, the J end by 0 bases, with 8 bases between. Written as DNA, the CDR3 is TGTGCCAGCAGCCAAAGTTTCTCTGGGGCCAACGTCCTGACTTTC. This encodes CASSQSFSGANVLTF.

Of note for this clonotype: It is unclear where the CDR3 begins or ends on the DNA, so no DNA is shown, and the CDR3 is as TCRdb lists it. The chain carries TRBV20-1 and TRBJ1-4; the DNA was not compared with TRBD1, the D call given in the table. Germline CDR1 DFQATT, CDR2 SNEGSKA (reference sequence). Counting both end residues, the CDR3 totals 17 amino acids. CDR3 amino acids: CSASLGQGLILMKNCFF.

The gene calls are TRBV3-1 and TRBJ1-1; 8 positions match TRBD1. CDR1 and CDR2 (germline): LGHDT, YNNKEL (reference sequence). The CDR3 is made up of 19 amino acids. The V and J ends lost 5 bases and 4 bases, in that order; junction bases with no gene match: 21. CDR3 sequence reads: CASSGTGREFLTRVTEAFF. The DNA of the CDR3 is TGTGCCAGCAGCGGGACAGGACGGGAATTCCTGACCAGGGTCACTGAAGCTTTCTTT.

J is TRBJ2-3 and V is TRBV20-1; 14 nucleotides align to TRBD2. Germline loops: CDR1 DFQATT, CDR2 SNEGSKA (reference sequence). This CDR3 spans 16 amino acids. The J segment lost 4 bases and the V segment lost 0 bases, leaving 3 bases of the junction unmatched. DNA of the CDR3: TGCAGTGCTAGAGATCGACTAGCGGGGGGGCCAGATACGCAGTATTTT. Its protein product is CSARDRLAGGPDTQYF.

This clonotype was counted only a few times. The V and J genes are TRBV11-2 and TRBJ2-5; TRBD1 might be the D (6 bases). Germline CDR1 and CDR2: SGHAT and FQNNGV. With 1 base removed from V and 7 bases from J, the gap between germline ends came to 10 bases. The CDR3 is 13 amino acids. CDR3 amino acids: CASSLVEGVTQYF. The DNA for the CDR3 is TGTGCCAGCAGCTTAGTCGAGGGGGTGACCCAGTACTTC. The entire variable domain, with the rest obtained from reference TRBV11-2 and TRBJ2-5, is as follows: EAGVAQSPRYKIIEKRQSVAFWCNPISGHATLYWYQQILGQGPKLLIQFQNNGVVDDSQLPKDRFSAERLKGVDSTLKIQPAKLEDSAVYLCASSLVEGVTQYFGPGTRLLVL.